This TCR beta chain originates from a study of cytomegalovirus exposure and HLA in healthy donors. Across the study: HLA-typed donors contributed 65 million to 95 million unique TCRs, which were held in an early data release. Study-wide points: Beyond CMV serostatus, there was no information to go on about immune exposure. Rare sequences made up most TCRs, while some public TCRs were found in many donors.

To note about this clone: Its antigen is not identified.

The primer mix had 60 Vbeta and 13 Jbeta primers. TCRdb's copy holds only in-frame clones and misses some; the assay was immunoSEQ multiplex PCR. The table has 160,000 or so clones, roughly 85% seen once. The germline gives CDR1 MDHEN, CDR2 SYDVKM. Between the trimmed V and J ends, which lost 6 bases and 2 bases, there was a span of 17 bases. The CDR3 loop spans 16 amino acids. The sample consisted of PBMCs. The sequence was obtained from a woman aged 50 to 65 in good health and CMV-seronegative. This sequence joins TRBV28 and TRBJ1-5; D perhaps matches TRBD1 (6 bases). The CDR3 protein is CASSWGRGIRNQPQHF. In DNA, the CDR3 is TGTGCCAGCAGCTGGGGGCGGGGGATTCGCAATCAGCCCCAGCATTTT.